Presented here are 20 T cell receptor beta chains from one specimen sequenced in a study of blood T cell repertoires in COVID-19. Generated by immunoSEQ multiplex PCR, the TCRdb table keeps only in-frame clones and is missing some. This sample has roughly 100,000 clones; 70% to 90% occur once, and the top ten carry 3.1%. The specimen sequenced was peripheral blood. Every receptor here comes from a man aged 50-59 years in a cohort sampled during active COVID-19.

The chain joins TRBV6-2 or TRBV6-3 to TRBJ1-1, with D uncertain. The CDR3 loop spans 16 amino acids. V was cut by 0 bases and J by 3 bases, with 14 bases left in between. CDR1 and CDR2 from the germline V gene are MNHEY and SVGEGT. DNA for the CDR3: TGTGCCAGCAGTTACTCGTTCGGTGAGGGCGACACTGAAGCTTTCTTT. Residues: CASSYSFGEGDTEAFF.

The gene calls are TRBV10-3 and TRBJ1-2; 7 bases match TRBD1. The CDR3 is 13 residues long. The V and J ends lost 10 bases and 7 bases, in that order; junction bases with no gene match: 12. The germline V gene has CDR1 ENHRY and CDR2 SYGVKD. The CDR3 bases are TGTGCCAACTCTCGACAGGGATCGCTTGGCTACACCTTC. Protein sequence: CANSRQGSLGYTF.

The V call is TRBV7-9, the J call TRBJ1-1; 8 bases match TRBD1. Trimming removed 4 bases from V and 2 bases from J; junction bases left unmatched: 6. In germline, CDR1 is SEHNR, CDR2 FQNEAQ (reference sequence). The CDR3 consists of 15 residues. CDR3 nucleotides: TGTGCCAGCAGCTCGCGGACAGGGCAAAACACTGAAGCTTTCTTT. Its translation: CASSSRTGQNTEAFF.

This clone was counted once. This chain joins TRBV11-3 and TRBJ2-1, with TRBD2 as a possible D gene (5 bases). V was trimmed by 1 base and J by 7 bases, leaving 8 bases between them. The germline V gene encodes CDR1 SGHNT and CDR2 YENEEA. CDR3 length equals 13 residues. CDR3 residues: CASSLAGGNEQFF. The DNA for the CDR3 is TGTGCCAGCAGCTTAGCAGGCGGGAATGAGCAGTTCTTC. Drawing the rest from reference TRBV11-3 and TRBJ2-1, the complete variable domain is EAGVVQSPRYKIIEKKQPVAFWCNPISGHNTLYWYLQNLGQGPELLIRYENEEAVDDSQLPKDRFSAERLKGVDSTLKIQPAELGDSAVYLCASSLAGGNEQFFGPGTRLTVL.

The rearrangement joins TRBV6-1 to TRBJ1-2; the D is unclear. CDR3 length: 13 residues. CDR1 and CDR2 from the germline V gene are MNHNS and SASEGT. V was cut by 1 base and J by 3 bases, with 6 bases left in between. CDR3 in amino acids: CASSEGQYYGYTF. The DNA for the CDR3 is TGTGCCAGCAGTGAAGGGCAGTACTATGGCTACACCTTC.

This chain uses TRBV7-9 with TRBJ1-1, with D unclear. There are 13 residues in the CDR3. CDR1 and CDR2 (germline): SEHNR, FQNEAQ (reference sequence). The V end lost 7 bases, the J end lost 0 bases, and 9 bases lay between the germline ends. The CDR3 spells CASTVTMNTEAFF. The CDR3 DNA sequence: TGTGCCAGCACGGTCACTATGAACACTGAAGCTTTCTTT.

The chain combines TRBV9 with TRBJ1-6; D remains ambiguous. Looked up from germline, CDR1 is SGDLS and CDR2 is YYNGEE. The CDR3 runs to 14 residues. With 5 bases removed from V and 9 bases from J, the gap between germline ends came to 15 bases. CDR3 amino acids: CASSDTHTGSPLHF. The CDR3 bases are TGTGCCAGCAGTGATACTCATACCGGTTCACCCCTCCACTTT. Full variable domain (remainder filled in from reference TRBV9 and TRBJ1-6): DSGVTQTPKHLITATGQRVTLRCSPRSGDLSVYWYQQSLDQGLQFLIQYYNGEERAKGNILERFSAQQFPDLHSELNLSSLELGDSALYFCASSDTHTGSPLHFGNGTRLTVT.

The chain recombines TRBV28 with TRBJ1-1; D remains ambiguous. The CDR3 is made up of 12 amino acids. Germline V gene sequence: CDR1 MDHEN, CDR2 SYDVKM. Written as DNA, the CDR3 is TGTGGGGCAGCACTTATGAACACTGAAGCTTTCTTT. Translated, it gives CGAALMNTEAFF.

The rearrangement links TRBV7-8 to TRBJ1-2, with 7 bases lining up with TRBD1. V trimming: 5 bases; J trimming: 6 bases; junction bases outside the gene matches: 6. The germline V gene encodes CDR1 SGHVS and CDR2 FQNEAQ. The CDR3 extends over 13 amino acids. CDR3 in DNA: TGTGCCAGCAGCAAAGAGGGGGCGGATGGCTACACCTTC. It is translated as CASSKEGADGYTF.

CDR3 region: CASSAGLAPTDTQYF. The CDR3 DNA reads TGTGCCAGCAGTGCAGGGCTCGCCCCCACAGATACGCAGTATTTT. The rearrangement links TRBV6-4 to TRBJ2-3; tentative D call: TRBD1 (5 bases). Germline V gene lookup returns CDR1 MRHNA and CDR2 SNTAGT. Trimming took 4 bases from V and 2 from J, leaving 13 bases between them. This CDR3 is 15 amino acids long.

This rearrangement joins TRBV18 to TRBJ1-2; 8 bases match TRBD1. J gave up 6 bases and V 8 bases, and 14 bases lay outside the gene matches. In germline, CDR1 is KGHSH, CDR2 LQKENI. The CDR3 runs to 15 residues. The CDR3, as DNA: TGTGCCAGCCAAGAACAGGGGGGCTATCGTGATGGCTACACCTTC. It yields the protein CASQEQGGYRDGYTF.

The CDR3 is CASSRSGGEGTQYF. The CDR3 DNA reads as TGTGCCAGCAGCCGTTCGGGGGGAGAGGGGACCCAGTACTTC. The chain joins TRBV3-1 (or the pseudogene TRBV3-2) to TRBJ2-5; the match to TRBD2 covers 7 bases. The CDR3 runs to 14 residues. V was clipped by 4 bases and J by 7 bases; unmatched bases: 9. Germline lookup yields CDR1 LGHDT and CDR2 YNNKEL (reference sequence).

The V and J genes are TRBV5-1 and TRBJ1-6; weak D call: TRBD1 (5 bases). Germline CDR1 and CDR2: SGHRS and YFSETQ. The CDR3 runs to 16 residues. V lost 4 bases and J lost 7, with 18 bases in between. For the CDR3, the DNA is TGCGCCAGCAGCCCCAGAGCGGGGGGTAACAATTCACCCCTCCACTTT. It specifies CASSPRAGGNNSPLHF.

V and J are TRBV27 and TRBJ2-7; 7 bases align to TRBD2. Germline assignment: CDR1 MNHEY and CDR2 SMNVEV (reference sequence). CDR3 length: 16 residues. The V and J ends lost 6 bases and 5 bases, in that order; junction bases with no gene match: 16. CDR3 sequence (DNA): TGTGCCAGCAGACCCGGGACCCAAAGCGGGGTCCACGAGCAGTACTTC. Encoded protein: CASRPGTQSGVHEQYF.

This rearrangement joins TRBV11-2 to TRBJ2-3; D not certain. The germline V gene has CDR1 SGHAT and CDR2 FQNNGV. V was pared by 0 bases and J by 4 bases, with 5 bases between. The CDR3 has 13 amino acids. The DNA for the CDR3 is TGTGCCAGCAGCTTAGATTATTCAGATACGCAGTATTTT. Translation: CASSLDYSDTQYF.

This chain joins TRBV7-8 and TRBJ2-2, with 10 nucleotides matching TRBD1. The CDR3 spans 16 residues. J lost 2 bases, V lost 0 bases, and 0 bases had no gene match. Germline CDR1 reads SGHVS; CDR2 reads FQNEAQ. The CDR3 DNA follows: TGTGCCAGCAGCTTAGCGACAGGGGGCAACACCGGGGAGCTGTTTTTT. It specifies CASSLATGGNTGELFF.

The rearrangement links TRBV2 to TRBJ1-5; tentative D call: TRBD1 (5 bases). The CDR3 covers 16 residues. The germline V gene has CDR1 SNHLY and CDR2 FYNNEI. Between the trimmed V and J ends, which lost 4 bases and 2 bases, there was a span of 15 bases. DNA for the CDR3: TGTGCCAGCAGTGCTAGGGGCCGTGGGGGCAATCAGCCCCAGCATTTT. Translation gives CASSARGRGGNQPQHF.

This clone appeared once. This chain's CDR3 is CASSQDLLLPAFF. CDR3 in DNA: TGTGCCAGCAGCCAAGATCTCCTGCTACCGGCTTTCTTT. The chain uses TRBV14 and TRBJ1-1; no definite D call. Germline V gene sequence: CDR1 SGHDN, CDR2 FVKESK. The CDR3 is made up of 13 amino acids. Trimming shortened V by 0 bases and J by 11 bases, and 13 bases separated the two germline ends.

V and J are TRBV7-9 and TRBJ2-1, with 8 nucleotides matching TRBD1. V lost 2 bases to trimming and J lost 8 bases; unmatched junction nucleotides: 5. The CDR3 contains 14 residues. Per the germline V gene, CDR1 is SEHNR and CDR2 is FQNEAQ (reference sequence). In DNA form, the CDR3 reads TGTGCCAGCAGCTTACAGGGACAGGTGGATGAGCAGTTCTTC. Its protein product is CASSLQGQVDEQFF.

The rearrangement joins TRBV5-1 to TRBJ1-1, with 9 bases identical to TRBD1. From germline, CDR1 is SGHRS and CDR2 YFSETQ. The CDR3 covers 15 residues. Germline trimming cut 1 base from V and 3 bases from J; bases unmatched to any gene: 4. The CDR3 here is CASSLRTGGHTEAFF. CDR3 bases: TGCGCCAGCAGCTTGCGTACAGGGGGCCACACTGAAGCTTTCTTT.